This T cell receptor beta chain was documented in a study of blood T cell repertoires in COVID-19. Study-level information: COVID-19 samples, acute and convalescent, were from the United States, Italy and Spain.

In the original processing: Estimates of nucleated cell counts were drawn from the amplification of reference gene primers. Using immunoSEQ multiplex PCR, the repertoire was profiled, and TCRdb retains in-frame clones only, with some absent. V, J and clone size derive from that table, while D and trimming were established from the DNA sequence. The data show under 200,000 clones, about 82% seen once. The TCR was taken from a man aged 35 to 55 with acute COVID-19. Sequenced material: PBMCs or T cells enriched from blood (not recorded which).

The CDR3, as DNA: TGTGCCAGTAGCCCACAGGGGAACACTGAAGCTTTCTTT. Translated, it gives CASSPQGNTEAFF. J is TRBJ1-1 and V is TRBV19, with D possibly TRBD1 on 6 matching bases. CDR3 length equals 13 residues. Trimming took 6 bases from V and 1 from J, leaving 9 bases between them. In germline, CDR1 is LNHDA, CDR2 SQIVND (reference sequence).